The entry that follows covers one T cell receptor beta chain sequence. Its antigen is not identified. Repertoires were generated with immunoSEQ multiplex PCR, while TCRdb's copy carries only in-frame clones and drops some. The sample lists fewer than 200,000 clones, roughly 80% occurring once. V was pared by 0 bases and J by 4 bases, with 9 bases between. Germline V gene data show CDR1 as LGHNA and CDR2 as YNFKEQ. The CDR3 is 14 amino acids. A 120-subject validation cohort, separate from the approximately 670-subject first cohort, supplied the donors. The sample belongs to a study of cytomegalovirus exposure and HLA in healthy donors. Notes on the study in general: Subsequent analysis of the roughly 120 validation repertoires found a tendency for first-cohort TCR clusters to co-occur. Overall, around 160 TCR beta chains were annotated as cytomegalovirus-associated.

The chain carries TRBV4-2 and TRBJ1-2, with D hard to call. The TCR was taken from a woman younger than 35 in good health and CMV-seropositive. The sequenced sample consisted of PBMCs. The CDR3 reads CASSQDDYSYGYTF. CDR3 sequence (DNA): TGTGCCAGCAGCCAAGACGATTACAGCTATGGCTACACCTTC.